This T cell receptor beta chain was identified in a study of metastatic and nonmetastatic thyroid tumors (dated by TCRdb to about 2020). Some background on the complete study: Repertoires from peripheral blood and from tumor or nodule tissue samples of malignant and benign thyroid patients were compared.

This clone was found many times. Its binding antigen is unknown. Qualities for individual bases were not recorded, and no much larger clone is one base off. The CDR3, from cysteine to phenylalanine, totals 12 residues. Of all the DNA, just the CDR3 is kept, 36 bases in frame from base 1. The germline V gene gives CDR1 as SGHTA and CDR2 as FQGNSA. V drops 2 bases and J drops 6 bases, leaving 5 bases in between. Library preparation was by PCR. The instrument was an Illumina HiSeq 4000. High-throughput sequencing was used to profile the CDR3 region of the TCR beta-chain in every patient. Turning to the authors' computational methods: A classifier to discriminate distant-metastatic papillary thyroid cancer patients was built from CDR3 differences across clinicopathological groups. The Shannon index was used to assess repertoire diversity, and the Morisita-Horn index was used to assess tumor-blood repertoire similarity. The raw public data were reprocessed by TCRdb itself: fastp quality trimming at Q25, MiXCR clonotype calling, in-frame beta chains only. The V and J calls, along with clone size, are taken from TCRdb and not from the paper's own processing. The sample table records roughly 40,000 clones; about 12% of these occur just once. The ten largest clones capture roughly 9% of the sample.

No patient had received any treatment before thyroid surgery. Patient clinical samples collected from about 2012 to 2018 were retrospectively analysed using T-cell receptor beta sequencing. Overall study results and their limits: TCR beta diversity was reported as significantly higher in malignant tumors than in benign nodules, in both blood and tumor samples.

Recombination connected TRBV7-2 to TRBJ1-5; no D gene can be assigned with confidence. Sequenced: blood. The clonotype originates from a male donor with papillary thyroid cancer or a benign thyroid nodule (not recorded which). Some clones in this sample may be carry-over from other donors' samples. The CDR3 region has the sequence CASSLPGQPQHF. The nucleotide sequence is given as TGTGCCAGCAGCTTACCGGGTCAGCCCCAGCATTTT.